A selection of T cell receptor beta chains follows, all from one sample in a study of Graves' ophthalmopathy and Graves' hyperthyroidism. TCRdb re-called the multiplex PCR reads through MiXCR, storing one row per CDR3 protein. The sample lists about 400,000 distinct CDR3 sequences, approximately 20% occurring once. Material: peripheral blood. Source of these receptors: a woman under 30 with Graves' ophthalmopathy. Both conserved end residues are part of each CDR3. A D gene is named only where the DNA matches it firmly. Clone size is not always given. Where it is, it says once, few, many or a class for expanded clones.

v_call	d_call	clone_size	j_call	cdr3_aa	cdr3_nt
TRBV4-3	.	many	TRBJ2-5	CASSQDFAQETQYF	TGCGCCAGCAGCCAAGATTTTGCCCAGGAGACCCAGTACTTC
TRBV11-2	TRBD1	many	TRBJ1-5	CASSLAGQGTGQPQHF	TGTGCCAGCAGCTTAGCGGGACAGGGGACGGGGCAGCCCCAGCATTTT
TRBV9	TRBD2	many	TRBJ2-5	CASSVGGTRVGGQETQYF	TGTGCCAGCAGCGTAGGGGGGACTAGAGTTGGAGGGCAAGAGACCCAGTACTTC
TRBV7-2	.	many	TRBJ2-5	CASSLVDPQETQYF	TGTGCCAGCAGCTTAGTGGACCCCCAAGAGACCCAGTACTTC
TRBV12-3/TRBV12-4	TRBD2	.	TRBJ2-7	CASTPTSGTSAEQYF	TGTGCCAGCACCCCGACTAGCGGGACGTCTGCCGAGCAGTACTTC
TRBV28	TRBD1	many	TRBJ1-1	CASSHGTDYEAFF	TGTGCCAGCAGTCACGGGACAGACTATGAAGCTTTCTTT
TRBV7-2	.	many	TRBJ2-7	CASSLGGAPYEQYF	TGTGCCAGCAGCTTAGGTGGTGCCCCCTACGAGCAGTACTTC
TRBV28	.	many	TRBJ1-1	CASSFTPRGTEAFF	TGTGCCAGCAGTTTCACCCCCCGAGGCACTGAAGCTTTCTTT
TRBV3-1	TRBD1	many	TRBJ2-7	CASSGTGRRDYEQYF	TGTGCCAGCAGCGGGACAGGGCGACGGGACTACGAGCAGTACTTC
TRBV6-1	.	.	TRBJ1-6	CASNRGQNSPLHF	TGTGCCAGCAATCGGGGGCAAAATTCACCCCTCCACTTT
TRBV20-1	.	many	TRBJ1-5	CSARGEGGPQHF	TGCAGTGCTAGAGGCGAGGGGGGGCCCCAGCATTTT
TRBV7-9	.	many	TRBJ2-7	CASSLAADYEQYF	TGTGCCAGCAGCTTAGCGGCGGATTACGAGCAGTACTTC
TRBV5-1	TRBD2	many	TRBJ2-7	CASSGGSRTYEQYF	TGCGCCAGCAGCGGCGGGAGCAGGACCTACGAGCAGTACTTC
TRBV5-1	.	many	TRBJ2-7	CASSFQGIQTEEQYF	TGCGCCAGCAGTTTTCAGGGCATCCAAACAGAGGAGCAGTACTTC
TRBV20-1	.	many	TRBJ2-5	CSALWPGQETQYF	TGCAGTGCTCTCTGGCCGGGCCAAGAGACCCAGTACTTC
TRBV20-1	.	.	TRBJ2-5	CSARDTPWSKETQYF	TGCAGTGCTAGAGACACTCCCTGGAGCAAAGAGACCCAGTACTTC
TRBV24-1	.	.	TRBJ1-2	CATRPHGNYGYTF	TGTGCCACCAGACCTCACGGGAACTATGGCTACACCTTC
TRBV7-9	TRBD1	many	TRBJ2-5	CASSPGTGGRQTQYF	TGTGCCAGCAGTCCCGGGACAGGGGGCAGGCAGACCCAGTACTTC
TRBV6-5	.	many	TRBJ2-3	CASSYGEGTDTQYF	TGTGCCAGCAGTTATGGAGAGGGCACAGATACGCAGTATTTT
TRBV12-3/TRBV12-4	.	many	TRBJ2-5	CASSPRALVETQYF	TGTGCCAGCAGTCCTCGGGCCCTCGTGGAGACCCAGTACTTC
TRBV12-3/TRBV12-4	TRBD1	.	TRBJ2-5	CASSLGQGWRETQYF	TGTGCCAGCAGTTTGGGACAGGGGTGGCGAGAGACCCAGTACTTC
TRBV7-9	.	many	TRBJ2-7	CASSLPQEPAYEQYF	TGTGCCAGCAGCTTGCCCCAGGAACCAGCCTACGAGCAGTACTTC
TRBV6-2/TRBV6-3	.	few	TRBJ2-7	CASSYSRAGSYEQYF	TGTGCCAGCAGTTACTCGAGGGCGGGATCCTACGAGCAGTACTTC
TRBV27	TRBD1	many	TRBJ1-2	CASYGTVDFNYGYTF	TGTGCCAGCTATGGGACAGTAGATTTTAACTATGGCTACACCTTC
TRBV12-3/TRBV12-4	.	many	TRBJ2-2	CASSPIGIGELFF	TGTGCCAGCAGTCCCATCGGCATCGGGGAGCTGTTTTTT
TRBV12-3/TRBV12-4	.	.	TRBJ2-7	CASSLDIGHPYEQYF	TGTGCTAGCAGTTTAGACATCGGACATCCGTACGAGCAGTACTTC
TRBV6-5	.	many	TRBJ2-7	CASSFTGTSYGQYF	TGTGCCAGCAGTTTCACAGGGACCTCTTATGGGCAGTACTTC
TRBV28	.	many	TRBJ1-2	CASSQLDGYYGYTF	TGTGCCAGCAGTCAACTAGACGGGTACTATGGCTACACCTTC
TRBV7-2	.	many	TRBJ1-2	CASSLEPGKGYTF	TGTGCCAGCAGCTTAGAGCCAGGGAAAGGCTACACCTTC
TRBV15	.	once	TRBJ1-5	CVTGRDWAGGEYSNQPQHF	TGTGTCACCGGCAGAGATTGGGCCGGGGGGGAGTATAGCAATCAGCCCCAGCATTTT
TRBV28	.	many	TRBJ1-5	CASSFKGRSNQPQHF	TGTGCCAGCAGTTTTAAGGGGCGGTCGAATCAGCCCCAGCATTTT
TRBV6-2/TRBV6-3	.	once	TRBJ1-5	CASSVAGAGNQPQHF	TGTGCCAGCAGCGTTGCCGGGGCGGGAAATCAGCCCCAGCATTTT
TRBV27	.	many	TRBJ1-5	CASTDLVSNQPQHF	TGTGCCAGCACCGATCTGGTTAGCAATCAGCCCCAGCATTTT
TRBV10-2	.	many	TRBJ2-4	CASSEFASSGKNIQYF	TGCGCCAGCAGTGAGTTTGCGTCCAGTGGCAAAAACATTCAGTACTTC